This T cell receptor beta chain was captured by sequencing in a study of tumor and adjacent non-tumor tissue in lung cancer. The template was RNA from unsorted bulk tissue. TCRbeta libraries were built with three rounds of nested PCR, modified from ARM-PCR. TCRdb re-derived calls from the multiplex PCR reads in MiXCR, one entry per CDR3 protein. Of 65,000 to 95,000 distinct CDR3 sequences in the sample, 65% to 90% were seen once. In regard to this clonotype: An end of the junction does not agree with germline; a read error may underlie this.

CDR1 is SGHNT, CDR2 YYREEE, per germline (reference sequence). CDR3 length equals 13 residues. The chain employs TRBV5-4 and TRBJ2-1, with unresolved D. Sequenced material: lung tumor tissue. The receptor was isolated from a woman aged 45-65 years with non-small cell lung cancer. Here the CDR3 reads CASSLNYPNEQFF. The CDR3 DNA sequence: TGTGCCAGCAGCTTGAACTACCCCAATGAACAGTTCTTC.